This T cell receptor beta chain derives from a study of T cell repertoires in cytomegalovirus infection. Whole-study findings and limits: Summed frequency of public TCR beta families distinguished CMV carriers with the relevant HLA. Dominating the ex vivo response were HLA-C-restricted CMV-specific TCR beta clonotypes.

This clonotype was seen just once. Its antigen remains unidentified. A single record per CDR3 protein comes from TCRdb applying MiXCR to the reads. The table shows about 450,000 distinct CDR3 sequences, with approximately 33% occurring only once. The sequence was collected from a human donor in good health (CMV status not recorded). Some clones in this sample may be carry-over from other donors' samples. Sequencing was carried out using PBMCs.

The CDR3: CASSREAYVYGYTF. CDR3 DNA sequence: TGTGCCAGCTCCCGAGAAGCCTACGTCTACGGCTACACCTTC. The chain recombines TRBV18 with TRBJ1-2; D call uncertain. There are 14 residues in the CDR3. V was shortened by 6 bases and J by 8 bases, with 19 bases between the two germline ends. Germline loops: CDR1 KGHSH, CDR2 LQKENI.